What follows are 21 T cell receptor beta chains derived from one specimen sequenced in a study of beta chain features in type 1 diabetes. Notes on the study in general: A moderate, significant TCRB CDR3 shortening appeared in type 1 diabetes across four CD4+ subsets.

For these TCRs, the target antigens are not known. Expressed TCRB transcripts got sequenced, as all isolated RNA was reverse transcribed. Clones were sequenced by immunoSEQ multiplex PCR, and TCRdb holds only the in-frame ones, with some missing. Here the sample spans roughly 230,000 clones, 11% being singletons. The sequencing sample was made of naive CD4+ T cells from blood. All receptors derive from a man aged 25 to 40 with type 1 diabetes.

V usage is TRBV19 and J usage is TRBJ2-5, with 8 bases matching TRBD1. CDR1 is LNHDA and CDR2 is SQIVND in the germline V gene (reference sequence). The CDR3 totals 14 residues. J was trimmed by 3 bases and V by 7 bases; bases with no gene match: 7. The CDR3 bases are TGTGCCAGTACCCCCACAGGGGGAGAAGAGACCCAGTACTTC. Encoded protein: CASTPTGGEETQYF.

This clone appeared a few times. The chain combines TRBV9 with TRBJ1-4; 10 bases are a match to TRBD1. CDR1 is SGDLS and CDR2 is YYNGEE in the germline V gene. Trimming took 7 bases from V and 6 from J; bases not matched to a gene: 15. This CDR3 is 17 amino acids long. Here the CDR3 DNA reads TGTGCCAGCTCCCGGACGGGACAGGGGCGGTCGGATGAAAAACTGTTTTTT. Encoded protein: CASSRTGQGRSDEKLFF.

There are a few counts of this clone. V is TRBV5-1 and J is TRBJ2-5, with a weak D call TRBD1 (7 bases). Trimming stripped 4 bases from V and 2 bases from J, with 18 bases between. The CDR3 is 16 residues long. Per germline, CDR1 SGHRS and CDR2 YFSETQ. CDR3 nucleotide sequence: TGCGCCAGCAGCAAGGAGGGGGCCCTAACACAAGAGACCCAGTACTTC. Translated, it gives CASSKEGALTQETQYF. Looking up the rest from reference TRBV5-1 and TRBJ2-5 gives the full variable domain: KAGVTQTPRYLIKTRGQQVTLSCSPISGHRSVSWYQQTPGQGLQFLFEYFSETQRNKGNFPGRFSGRQFSNSRSEMNVSTLELGDSALYLCASSKEGALTQETQYFGPGTRLLVL.

The rearrangement joins TRBV7-6 to TRBJ1-6; D call uncertain. Trimming pared 6 bases from V and 10 bases from J, leaving 13 bases between. CDR3 size: 13 residues. CDR1 is SGHVS and CDR2 is FNYEAQ in the germline V gene. The DNA for the CDR3 is TGTGCCAGCAGTCCTGGTGAGGGATCACCCCTCCACTTT. Its protein product is CASSPGEGSPLHF.

The CDR3 DNA sequence: TGTGCCAGCAGTGAGACTACAGGGATCCATGAGCAGTTCTTC. Translated, it gives CASSETTGIHEQFF. The rearrangement joins TRBV25-1 to TRBJ2-1; D perhaps matches TRBD1 (6 bases). The CDR3 is 14 residues long. CDR1 and CDR2 from the germline V gene are MGHDK and SYGVNS. V was shortened by 3 bases and J by 8 bases, with 14 bases between the two germline ends. Full variable domain (rest looked up from reference TRBV25-1 and TRBJ2-1): EADIYQTPRYLVIGTGKKITLECSQTMGHDKMYWYQQDPGMELHLIHYSYGVNSTEKGDLSSESTVSRIRTEHFPLTLESARPSHTSQYLCASSETTGIHEQFFGPGTRLTVL.

This chain joins TRBV4-2 and TRBJ2-6; D perhaps matches TRBD1 (6 bases). Per germline, CDR1 LGHNA and CDR2 YNFKEQ. The CDR3 runs 17 residues. Trimming left V 5 bases short and J 0 bases short, with 14 bases between. CDR3 in amino acids: CASSSRDTPSGANVLTF. For the CDR3, the DNA is TGTGCCAGCAGCTCCCGGGACACGCCCTCTGGGGCCAACGTCCTGACTTTC.

This sequence joins TRBV5-6 and TRBJ1-2; the D gene is possibly TRBD1 (6 bases). The CDR3 runs 16 residues. Germline loops: CDR1 SGHDT, CDR2 YYEEEE. The V and J ends lost 4 bases and 6 bases respectively, with 22 bases between them. CDR3 in amino acids: CASSGRQAAGLNGYTF. The CDR3 coding sequence is TGTGCCAGCAGCGGAAGACAGGCAGCTGGATTAAATGGCTACACCTTC.

This clone was counted between two and nine times. This chain uses TRBV7-8 with TRBJ2-7; 7 nucleotides agree with TRBD1. CDR1 is SGHVS, CDR2 FQNEAQ, per germline. The V segment lost 1 base and the J segment 7 bases; nucleotides outside the gene matches: 7. CDR3 length: 14 residues. The CDR3 DNA sequence: TGTGCCAGCAGCTTAGGAGACAGGGCCTGGGAGCAGTACTTC. Encoded protein: CASSLGDRAWEQYF.

This clone was detected a few times. The genes are TRBV18 and TRBJ1-6, with TRBD1 matching 8 bases. Germline V gene data show CDR1 as KGHSH and CDR2 as LQKENI. This CDR3 spans 15 amino acids. V lost 5 bases and J lost 8; bases outside the gene matches: 8. The CDR3 bases are TGTGCCAGCTCAAGTCGACAGGGGAGTGATTCACCCCTCCACTTT. It is translated as CASSSRQGSDSPLHF.

The table lists this clone with a few counts. The chain joins TRBV7-9 to TRBJ2-1; 7 bases align to TRBD2. The length of the CDR3 is 13 residues. V was pared by 3 bases and J by 4 bases, with 0 bases of the junction left unmatched. Germline values: CDR1 SEHNR, CDR2 FQNEAQ (reference sequence). The CDR3 DNA reads TGTGCCAGCAGCTTCGGGGGGTACAATGAGCAGTTCTTC. Its protein product is CASSFGGYNEQFF.

The V gene is TRBV19, the J gene TRBJ2-7; 11 nucleotides align to TRBD1. V shed 9 bases, J shed 3 bases, and the junction held 4 bases outside the gene matches. Germline V gene sequence: CDR1 LNHDA, CDR2 SQIVND (reference sequence). The CDR3 has 13 residues. CDR3 sequence (DNA): TGTGCCAGCTCGGGACAGGGGGTCTACGAGCAGTACTTC. It yields the protein CASSGQGVYEQYF.

This clone has just a few counts. The V gene is TRBV7-2, the J gene TRBJ2-7; tentative D call: TRBD1 (6 bases). The CDR3 has 12 residues. Trimming stripped 3 bases from V and 3 bases from J, with 6 bases between. Germline assignment: CDR1 SGHTA and CDR2 FQGNSA. CDR3 DNA: TGTGCCAGCAGCTTCAGGGGCTACGAGCAGTACTTC. As protein: CASSFRGYEQYF.

The V gene is TRBV27, the J gene TRBJ1-2; TRBD1 aligns across 9 bases. After removal of 5 bases from V and 6 bases from J, the junction contained 10 bases not matched to a gene. The V gene's germline CDR1 is MNHEY and CDR2 SMNVEV (reference sequence). The CDR3 is 15 residues long. As DNA, the CDR3 is TGTGCCAGCAGTAAACAGGGGGCGCGCTCCCATGGCTACACCTTC. Translated: CASSKQGARSHGYTF.

This sequence joins TRBV7-3 and TRBJ2-6, with D unclear. The CDR3 contains 13 residues. Germline lookup yields CDR1 SGHTA and CDR2 FQGTGA. Trimming shortened V by 4 bases and J by 3 bases, and 4 bases separated the two germline ends. CDR3 coding DNA: TGTGCCAGCAGCTCCGGTGGGGCCAACGTCCTGACTTTC. Protein sequence: CASSSGGANVLTF.

This clone has only a few counts. V usage is TRBV6-4 and J usage is TRBJ1-5; 7 bases agree with TRBD1. Per germline, CDR1 MRHNA and CDR2 SNTAGT. V gave up 6 bases and J gave up 0 bases; unmatched junction bases: 5. This CDR3 contains 15 residues. CDR3 region: CASRMTGTSNQPQHF. The DNA of the CDR3 is TGTGCCAGCAGGATGACAGGGACTAGCAATCAGCCCCAGCATTTT.

This chain links TRBV2 with TRBJ1-2; 7 bases match TRBD1. CDR3 size: 14 residues. Germline V gives CDR1 SNHLY, CDR2 FYNNEI. The ends lost 4 bases at V and 8 bases at J; junction bases unmatched: 10. The CDR3 region is CASSVEGGLEGYTF. The CDR3 DNA sequence: TGTGCCAGCAGTGTGGAAGGGGGCTTGGAGGGCTACACCTTC.

The J gene is TRBJ1-2, the V gene TRBV2, with a possible D match to TRBD1 (6 bases). Trimming cost V 5 bases and J 6 bases, with 10 bases left between them. The CDR3 has 12 amino acids. CDR1 and CDR2 (germline): SNHLY, FYNNEI. The CDR3 DNA is TGTGCCAGCAGTCCGGACAGTAATGGCTACACCTTC. Translated: CASSPDSNGYTF.

The chain joins TRBV5-1 to TRBJ1-1, with unresolved D. The germline CDR1 and CDR2 sequences are SGHRS and YFSETQ. Trimming left V 4 bases short and J 4 bases short, with 8 bases between. The length of the CDR3 is 12 residues. CDR3 sequence (DNA): TGCGCCAGCAGCAGTCCGAGCACTGAAGCTTTCTTT. As protein: CASSSPSTEAFF.

This clone was detected only a few times. The chain employs TRBV7-2 and TRBJ2-1; 12 bases map to TRBD2. Germline V lookup: CDR1 SGHTA, CDR2 FQGNSA. Trimming took 1 base from V and 7 from J; bases not matched to a gene: 5. The CDR3 consists of 16 residues. The CDR3 DNA is TGTGCCAGCAGCTTAGAACTAGCGGGGGGTTCTAATGAGCAGTTCTTC. This sequence encodes CASSLELAGGSNEQFF.

This clone turned up a few times. The chain uses TRBV6-5 and TRBJ2-1; 9 bases align to TRBD2. Germline lookup yields CDR1 MNHEY and CDR2 SVGAGI. V was pared by 7 bases and J by 7 bases, with 11 bases of the junction left unmatched. CDR3 length: 15 amino acids. CDR3 DNA sequence: TGTGCCAGCACTACCCTTAGCGGGGGCGCGAATGAGCAGTTCTTC. Translated: CASTTLSGGANEQFF.

This clone was seen only a few times. The chain couples TRBV5-1 to TRBJ2-7; D possibly corresponds to TRBD2 (5 bases). The V and J ends lost 0 bases and 2 bases respectively, with 9 bases between them. The CDR3 has 14 residues. Germline loops: CDR1 SGHRS, CDR2 YFSETQ. CDR3 coding DNA: TGCGCCAGCAGCTTGGTAGCGCCGACCTACGAGCAGTACTTC. Translated: CASSLVAPTYEQYF.